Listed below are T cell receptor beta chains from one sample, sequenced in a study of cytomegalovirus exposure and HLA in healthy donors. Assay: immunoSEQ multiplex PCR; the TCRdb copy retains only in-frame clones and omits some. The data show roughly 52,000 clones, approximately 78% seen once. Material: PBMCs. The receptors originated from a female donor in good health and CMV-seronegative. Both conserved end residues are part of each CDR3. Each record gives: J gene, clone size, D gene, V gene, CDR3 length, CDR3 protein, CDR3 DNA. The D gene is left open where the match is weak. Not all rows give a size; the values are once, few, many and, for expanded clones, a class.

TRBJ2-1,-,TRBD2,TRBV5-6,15,CASSLAGGFYNEQFF,TGTGCCAGCAGCTTAGCGGGGGGATTCTACAATGAGCAGTTCTTC
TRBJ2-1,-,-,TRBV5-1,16,CASSLREIAVLGEQFF,TGCGCCAGCAGTCTAAGAGAGATTGCGGTGCTCGGAGAGCAGTTCTTC
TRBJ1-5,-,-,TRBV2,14,CASSVQGGNQPQHF,TGTGCCAGCAGTGTACAGGGTGGGAATCAGCCCCAGCATTTT
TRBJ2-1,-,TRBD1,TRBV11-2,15,CASSSRTGVRNEQFF,TGTGCCAGCAGCTCTCGGACAGGGGTTAGGAATGAGCAGTTCTTC
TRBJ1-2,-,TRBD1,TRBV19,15,CASSVNRGYDYGYTF,TGTGCCAGTAGTGTAAACAGGGGATATGACTATGGCTACACCTTC
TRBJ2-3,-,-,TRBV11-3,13,CASSLDLSDTQYF,TGTGCCAGCAGCTTAGACCTTTCAGATACGCAGTATTTT
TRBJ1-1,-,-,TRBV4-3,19,CASSRIKPATNRVNTEAFF,TGCGCCAGCAGCCGAATCAAGCCGGCTACAAACAGAGTAAACACTGAAGCTTTCTTT
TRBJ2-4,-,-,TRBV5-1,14,CASSLGGVKNIQYF,TGCGCCAGCAGCTTGGGCGGTGTAAAAAACATTCAGTACTTC
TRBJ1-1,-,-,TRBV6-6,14,CASSSVPGRAEAFF,TGTGCCAGCAGTTCGGTACCGGGGAGGGCTGAAGCTTTCTTT
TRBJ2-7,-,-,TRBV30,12,CAWSGPGYEQYF,TGTGCCTGGAGTGGGCCGGGATACGAGCAGTACTTC
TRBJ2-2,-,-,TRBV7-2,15,CASRRPSDFTGELFF,TGTGCCAGCAGACGACCGTCGGACTTCACCGGGGAGCTGTTTTTT
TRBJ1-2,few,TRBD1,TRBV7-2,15,CASSSGQGYVYGYTF,TGTGCCAGCAGCTCGGGACAGGGATATGTCTATGGCTACACCTTC
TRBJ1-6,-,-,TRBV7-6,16,CASSLLAGTAGRTLHF,TGTGCCAGCAGCTTATTGGCCGGGACGGCGGGACGGACCCTCCACTTT
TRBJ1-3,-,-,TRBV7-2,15,CASSLGGSGGHTIYF,TGTGCCAGCAGCTTAGGAGGGTCGGGTGGACACACCATATATTTT
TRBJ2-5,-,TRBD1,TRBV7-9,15,CASSRQGTLQETQYF,TGTGCCAGCAGCAGACAGGGAACCTTGCAAGAGACCCAGTACTTC
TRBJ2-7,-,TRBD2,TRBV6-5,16,CASSFTPGLAATEQYF,TGTGCCAGCAGTTTCACTCCAGGACTAGCGGCGACCGAGCAGTACTTC
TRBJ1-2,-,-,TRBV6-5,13,CASRARVGTGYTF,TGTGCCAGCAGGGCCAGGGTCGGTACGGGCTACACCTTC
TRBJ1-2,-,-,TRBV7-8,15,CASSLDPGQNYGYTF,TGTGCCAGCAGCTTAGATCCCGGACAGAACTATGGCTACACCTTC
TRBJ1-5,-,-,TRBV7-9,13,CASSLQGGQPQHF,TGTGCCAGCAGCTTACAGGGCGGTCAGCCCCAGCATTTT
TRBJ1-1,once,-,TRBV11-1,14,CASSAAWQGTEAFF,TGTGCCAGCAGCGCCGCGTGGCAGGGGACTGAAGCTTTCTTT
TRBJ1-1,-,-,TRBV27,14,CASRGRRENTEAFF,TGTGCCAGCAGGGGGAGGAGGGAGAACACTGAAGCTTTCTTT
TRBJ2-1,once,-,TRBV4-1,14,CASSQDSLDGEQFF,TGCGCCAGCAGCCAAGATTCACTAGACGGTGAGCAGTTCTTC
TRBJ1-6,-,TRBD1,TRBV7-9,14,CASSLEGALIPLHF,TGTGCCAGCAGCTTAGAGGGGGCGCTTATACCCCTCCACTTT